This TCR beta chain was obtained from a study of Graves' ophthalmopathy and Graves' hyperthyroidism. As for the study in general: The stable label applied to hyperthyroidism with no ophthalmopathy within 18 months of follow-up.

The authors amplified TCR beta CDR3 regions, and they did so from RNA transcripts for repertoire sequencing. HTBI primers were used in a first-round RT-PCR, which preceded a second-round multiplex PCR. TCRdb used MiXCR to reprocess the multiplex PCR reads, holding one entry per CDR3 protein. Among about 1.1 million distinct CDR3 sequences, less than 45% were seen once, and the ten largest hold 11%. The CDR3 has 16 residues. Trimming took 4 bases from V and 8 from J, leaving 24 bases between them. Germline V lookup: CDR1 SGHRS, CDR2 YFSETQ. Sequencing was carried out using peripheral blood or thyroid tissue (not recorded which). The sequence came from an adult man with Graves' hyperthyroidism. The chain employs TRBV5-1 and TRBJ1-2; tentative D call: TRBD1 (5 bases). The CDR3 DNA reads TGCGCCAGCAGCCCAGGGCGTGTGCGTGACGCTTTGGGCTACACCTTC. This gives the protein CASSPGRVRDALGYTF.